The 26 T cell receptor beta chains below were found in one sample sequenced in a study of breast tumors, draining lymph nodes, adjacent tissues. TCRdb passed the multiplex PCR reads through MiXCR, listing each CDR3 protein once. The sample gives roughly 120,000 distinct CDR3 sequences, roughly 21% of which show up once; around 3.5% is in the top ten. Breast cancer patients provided tissue from their axillary draining lymph nodes. Sequencing used axillary lymph node tissue. The receptors derive from a female donor with breast cancer. Some clones in this sample may be carry-over from other donors' samples.

This clonotype was counted only a few times. The chain links TRBV19 to TRBJ2-6, with D possibly called TRBD1 or TRBD2 (6 bases each). Trimming cost V 6 bases and J 4 bases, with 16 bases left between them. Germline CDR1 LNHDA, CDR2 SQIVND (reference sequence). This CDR3 has 16 residues. CDR3 in DNA: TGTGCCAGTAGACCTCAAACAGGGAGGGGGGCCAACGTCCTGACTTTC. Protein: CASRPQTGRGANVLTF. Together with reference TRBV19 and TRBJ2-6, the CDR3 gives the full variable domain: DGGITQSPKYLFRKEGQNVTLSCEQNLNHDAMYWYRQDPGQGLRLIYYSQIVNDFQKGDIAEGYSVSREKKESFPLTVTSAQKNPTAFYLCASRPQTGRGANVLTFGAGSRLTVL.

This clonotype was seen many times. The genes are TRBV24-1 and TRBJ2-7; a weak D match, TRBD1 (5 bases). Germline V gene sequence: CDR1 KGHDR, CDR2 SFDVKD. This CDR3 has 12 residues. The V end was cut by 4 bases, the J end by 3 bases, with 6 bases between. The CDR3 sequence: CATSDGHYEQYF. CDR3 nucleotides: TGTGCCACCAGTGACGGACACTACGAGCAGTACTTC.

This clonotype was detected ten times or more. The chain links TRBV7-9 to TRBJ1-6; 7 positions agree with TRBD1. Unmatched junction bases numbered 9, after V lost 5 bases and J lost 8 bases. The CDR3 has 15 amino acids. Germline V gene data show CDR1 as SEHNR and CDR2 as FQNEAQ (reference sequence). The CDR3 loop is CASSTGQVGYSPLHF. In DNA, the CDR3 is TGTGCCAGCAGCACTGGACAGGTGGGATATTCACCCCTCCACTTT.

There are many counts of this clonotype. The chain couples TRBV12-3 or TRBV12-4 to TRBJ2-1, with 8 bases matching TRBD2. The CDR3 length is 14 residues. V shed 7 bases, J shed 4 bases, and the junction held 6 bases outside the gene matches. CDR3 bases: TGTGCCAGCACCCCAACTAGCGGTTACAATGAGCAGTTCTTC. This gives the protein CASTPTSGYNEQFF.

This chain uses TRBV6-5 with TRBJ1-1, with D tentatively TRBD1 (6 bases). The germline V and J ends were trimmed by 5 bases and 11 bases, with 12 bases remaining between them. Germline values: CDR1 MNHEY, CDR2 SVGAGI. The CDR3 extends over 11 amino acids. The chain's CDR3 is CASSQGKWAFF. Written as DNA, the CDR3 is TGTGCCAGCAGTCAGGGGAAGTGGGCTTTCTTT.

This clonotype was seen repeatedly, ten times or more. J is TRBJ1-6 and V is TRBV6-5; 9 nucleotides match TRBD1. The germline V gene encodes CDR1 MNHEY and CDR2 SVGAGI. The CDR3 is made up of 15 amino acids. V trimming: 4 bases; J trimming: 9 bases; junction bases outside the gene matches: 7. The CDR3 DNA reads TGTGCCAGCAGTTTTGCCGGGACAGGGTCTTCACCCCTCCACTTT. Its translation: CASSFAGTGSSPLHF.

This clonotype was detected ten times or more. The rearrangement joins TRBV19 to TRBJ2-1; D is uncertain. V shed 2 bases and J shed 4 bases, with 9 bases lying between them. The CDR3 contains 14 residues. CDR1 is LNHDA, CDR2 SQIVND, per germline (reference sequence). The CDR3 nucleotides are TGTGCCAGTAGTATATGGGCGAGTTACAATGAGCAGTTCTTC. It is translated as CASSIWASYNEQFF.

This clonotype came up many times. The CDR3 protein is CASREGAREQYF. The CDR3 bases are TGTGCCAGCAGAGAGGGAGCTCGCGAGCAGTACTTC. This chain connects TRBV6-5 to TRBJ2-7; TRBD2 is a possible D gene (5 bases). Per germline, CDR1 MNHEY and CDR2 SVGAGI. V lost 6 bases, J lost 6 bases, and 12 bases lay in between. The CDR3 sequence is 12 residues long.

This clonotype was seen ten or more times. This chain joins TRBV20-1 and TRBJ1-5, with TRBD1 matching over 8 bases. After removal of 1 base from V and 5 bases from J, the junction contained 4 bases not matched to a gene. The CDR3 contains 14 residues. The germline gives CDR1 DFQATT, CDR2 SNEGSKA (reference sequence). In nucleotides, the CDR3 is TGCAGTGCTAGAGTGACAGGGGTTGATCAGCCCCAGCATTTT. This gives the protein CSARVTGVDQPQHF.

This clonotype was observed at least ten times. The chain carries TRBV5-1 and TRBJ2-3; D possibly corresponds to TRBD1 (5 bases). V lost 7 bases to trimming and J lost 2 bases, with 17 bases between them. The CDR3 is 15 amino acids. Germline V lookup: CDR1 SGHRS, CDR2 YFSETQ. This CDR3 is CASVSGHYSTDTQYF. CDR3 in DNA: TGCGCCAGCGTCTCAGGACACTACTCCACAGATACGCAGTATTTT. Using reference TRBV5-1 and TRBJ2-3 for the parts outside the CDR3, the full variable domain is KAGVTQTPRYLIKTRGQQVTLSCSPISGHRSVSWYQQTPGQGLQFLFEYFSETQRNKGNFPGRFSGRQFSNSRSEMNVSTLELGDSALYLCASVSGHYSTDTQYFGPGTRLTVL.

This clonotype has at least ten counts. The chain uses TRBV19 and TRBJ2-3, with 12 positions matching TRBD2. The germline V gene encodes CDR1 LNHDA and CDR2 SQIVND (reference sequence). Losses at the gene ends were 2 bases for V and 4 bases for J; bases not matched to a gene: 10. CDR3 length: 18 residues. CDR3 amino acids: CASSISGTSGPRADTQYF. The CDR3 DNA is TGTGCCAGTAGTATATCCGGGACTAGCGGGCCAAGGGCAGATACGCAGTATTTT.

The V gene is TRBV11-3, the J gene TRBJ2-7, with unresolved D. Germline values: CDR1 SGHNT, CDR2 YENEEA. This CDR3 is built from 13 residues. With 5 bases removed from V and 6 bases from J, the gap between germline ends came to 14 bases. CDR3 protein: CASSPPWGCEQYF. In DNA, the CDR3 is TGTGCCAGCAGCCCGCCATGGGGATGCGAGCAGTACTTC.

This clonotype was observed many times. The chain recombines TRBV12-3 or TRBV12-4 with TRBJ2-7, with TRBD1 matching 9 bases. This CDR3 is built from 13 residues. V lost 9 bases, J lost 3 bases, and 6 bases stayed unmatched. CDR3 residues: CARTGTGCYEQYF. CDR3 coding DNA: TGTGCCAGGACTGGGACAGGGTGCTACGAGCAGTACTTC.

This clonotype has at least ten counts. The chain has TRBV2 and TRBJ2-7, with no clear D. V dropped 1 base and J dropped 1 base, with 8 bases sitting between them. Per germline, CDR1 SNHLY and CDR2 FYNNEI. This CDR3 has 14 residues. The CDR3 coding sequence is TGTGCCAGCAGTGAAGGCAGGCAGTCCTACGAGCAGTACTTC. As protein: CASSEGRQSYEQYF.

Many counts were recorded for this clonotype. This rearrangement joins TRBV25-1 to TRBJ2-7; the D gene is possibly TRBD1 (6 bases). The CDR3 is 12 residues long. Germline V gene sequence: CDR1 MGHDK, CDR2 SYGVNS. V dropped 6 bases and J dropped 1 base, with 7 bases sitting between them. CDR3 in amino acids: CASRQGSYEQYF. CDR3 DNA sequence: TGTGCCAGCAGACAGGGTTCCTACGAGCAGTACTTC.

Many counts were recorded for this clonotype. Here the CDR3 DNA reads TGCAGTGCTAGACGTCCGAGACTTACCTACGAGCAGTACTTC. This translates into CSARRPRLTYEQYF. V usage is TRBV20-1 and J usage is TRBJ2-7; D unresolved. This CDR3 spans 14 amino acids. Trimming pared 2 bases from V and 2 bases from J, leaving 13 bases between. Germline CDR1 and CDR2: DFQATT and SNEGSKA (reference sequence).

The table lists this clonotype with many counts. The CDR3 loop reads CASSERGGATYNEQFF. Here the CDR3 DNA reads TGTGCCAGCAGTGAACGGGGGGGGGCAACCTACAATGAGCAGTTCTTC. The chain couples TRBV2 to TRBJ2-1; 8 bases are shared with TRBD2. The CDR3 has 16 residues. CDR1 and CDR2 (germline): SNHLY, FYNNEI. Unmatched junction bases numbered 5, after V lost 2 bases and J lost 2 bases. Complete variable domain (other parts from reference TRBV2 and TRBJ2-1): EPEVTQTPSHQVTQMGQEVILRCVPISNHLYFYWYRQILGQKVEFLVSFYNNEISEKSEIFDDQFSVERPDGSNFTLKIRSTKLEDSAMYFCASSERGGATYNEQFFGPGTRLTVL.

With respect to this clonotype: Just one base apart from a much larger clone, this may be a read error. This chain links TRBV15 with TRBJ1-4, with 9 positions matching TRBD1. Germline loops: CDR1 LNHNV, CDR2 YYDKDF (reference sequence). The CDR3 loop spans 16 amino acids. The DNA for the CDR3 is TGTGCCACCAGCAGAGATCGGGACAGGGCTAATGAAAGACTGTTTTTT. Protein: CATSRDRDRANERLFF. The full variable domain, completed using reference TRBV15 and TRBJ1-4, is DAMVIQNPRYQVTQFGKPVTLSCSQTLNHNVMYWYQQKSSQAPKLLFHYYDKDFNNEADTPDNFQSRRPNTSFCFLDIRSPGLGDTAMYLCATSRDRDRANERLFFGSGTQLSVL.

In the case of this clonotype: An end of the junction differs from the germline gene, which may be a read error. The CDR3 region is CASSQVVVTSSGNTIYF. The CDR3 region has the DNA TGCGCCAGCAGCCAAGTCGTAGTCACGAGCTCTGGAAACACCATATATTTC. The J gene is TRBJ1-3, the V gene TRBV4-1; D gene unclear. The CDR3 runs to 17 residues. Germline CDR1 reads MGHRA; CDR2 reads YSYEKL.

With regard to this clonotype: One junction end does not reproduce the germline sequence, and a read error may be involved. The chain couples TRBV18 to TRBJ1-5, with D tentatively TRBD1 (6 bases). Germline V gives CDR1 KGHSH, CDR2 LQKENI. This CDR3 has 16 amino acids. The CDR3 region is CASSPQGTYSNQPPHF. The CDR3 bases are TGTGCCAGCTCACCCCAGGGGACATATAGCAATCAGCCCCCGCATTTT.

On this clonotype: Since a much larger clone is just one base distant, this may be a read error. The chain has TRBV4-1 and TRBJ2-1; no reliable D call. Germline V gene sequence: CDR1 MGHRA, CDR2 YSYEKL. The CDR3 has 17 amino acids. The CDR3 nucleotides read TGCGCCAGCAGCCAAGATCTAGGCCTAGTCACCTACAGTGAGCAGTTCTTC. This codes for CASSQDLGLVTYSEQFF.

This clonotype showed up many times. The V call is TRBV19, the J call TRBJ2-7; D unclear. Germline V CDR1 and CDR2: LNHDA, SQIVND (reference sequence). CDR3 length equals 13 residues. V was trimmed by 3 bases and J by 3 bases, leaving 9 bases between them. Here the CDR3 reads CASSISQSYEQYF. CDR3 nucleotide sequence: TGTGCCAGTAGTATTTCGCAGAGCTACGAGCAGTACTTC. The complete variable domain, with remaining parts taken from reference TRBV19 and TRBJ2-7, reads DGGITQSPKYLFRKEGQNVTLSCEQNLNHDAMYWYRQDPGQGLRLIYYSQIVNDFQKGDIAEGYSVSREKKESFPLTVTSAQKNPTAFYLCASSISQSYEQYFGPGTRLTVT.

Concerning this clonotype itself: A much larger clone is a single base away; this may be a read error. The chain couples TRBV19 to TRBJ2-1; 12 bases line up with TRBD2. The CDR3 length is 16 residues. Germline CDR1 reads LNHDA; CDR2 reads SQIVND (reference sequence). The V gene end was trimmed by 5 bases and the J gene end by 9 bases; junction bases not matched to a gene: 11. The CDR3 is CASSARLAGDVGEQFF. The CDR3 DNA reads TGTGCCAGTAGTGCGAGACTAGCGGGGGATGTCGGTGAGCAGTTCTTC.

The table lists this clonotype with many counts. J is TRBJ1-3 and V is TRBV20-1; D not certain. With 2 bases removed from V and 0 bases from J, the gap between germline ends came to 2 bases. This CDR3 has 12 amino acids. Germline V gene data show CDR1 as DFQATT and CDR2 as SNEGSKA (reference sequence). The CDR3: CSARHSGNTIYF. The CDR3 region has the DNA TGCAGTGCTAGACACTCTGGAAACACCATATATTTT.

This clonotype was counted ten times or more. The J gene is TRBJ2-1, the V gene TRBV14; unclear D gene. V lost 0 bases to trimming and J lost 6 bases, with 6 bases between them. This CDR3 has 13 amino acids. Germline CDR1 reads SGHDN; CDR2 reads FVKESK. The CDR3 is CASSQDYVNEQFF. In DNA, the CDR3 is TGTGCCAGCAGCCAAGACTACGTCAATGAGCAGTTCTTC. The full variable domain, rest sourced from reference TRBV14 and TRBJ2-1, is EAGVTQFPSHSVIEKGQTVTLRCDPISGHDNLYWYRRVMGKEIKFLLHFVKESKQDESGMPNNRFLAERTGGTYSTLKVQPAELEDSGVYFCASSQDYVNEQFFGPGTRLTVL.

Turning to this clonotype: Since no conserved phenylalanine or tryptophan closes the CDR3, a read error is the likely cause. The chain links TRBV20-1 to TRBJ2-3, with D possibly matching TRBD1 (6 bases). V was trimmed by 5 bases and J by 4 bases, leaving 16 bases between them. Germline V gene lookup returns CDR1 DFQATT and CDR2 SNEGSKA (reference sequence). The CDR3 totals 14 residues. CDR3 nucleotides: TGCAGTGCTTCCCAGGGGCTCCTCGCAGATACGCAGTATCTT. It yields the protein CSASQGLLADTQYL.